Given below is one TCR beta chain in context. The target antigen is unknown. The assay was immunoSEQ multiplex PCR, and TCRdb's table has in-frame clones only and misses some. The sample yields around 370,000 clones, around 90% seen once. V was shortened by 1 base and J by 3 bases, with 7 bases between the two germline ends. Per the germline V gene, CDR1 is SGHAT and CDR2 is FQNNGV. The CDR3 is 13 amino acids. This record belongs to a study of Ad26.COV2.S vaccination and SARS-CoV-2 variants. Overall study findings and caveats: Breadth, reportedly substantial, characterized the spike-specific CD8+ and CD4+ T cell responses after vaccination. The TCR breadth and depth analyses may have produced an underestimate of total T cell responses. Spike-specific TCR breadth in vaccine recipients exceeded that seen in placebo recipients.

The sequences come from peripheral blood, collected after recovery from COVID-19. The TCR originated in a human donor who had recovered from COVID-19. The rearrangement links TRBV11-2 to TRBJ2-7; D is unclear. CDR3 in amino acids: CASSLVGSYEQYF. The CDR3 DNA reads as TGTGCCAGCAGCTTAGTAGGCAGCTACGAGCAGTACTTC.